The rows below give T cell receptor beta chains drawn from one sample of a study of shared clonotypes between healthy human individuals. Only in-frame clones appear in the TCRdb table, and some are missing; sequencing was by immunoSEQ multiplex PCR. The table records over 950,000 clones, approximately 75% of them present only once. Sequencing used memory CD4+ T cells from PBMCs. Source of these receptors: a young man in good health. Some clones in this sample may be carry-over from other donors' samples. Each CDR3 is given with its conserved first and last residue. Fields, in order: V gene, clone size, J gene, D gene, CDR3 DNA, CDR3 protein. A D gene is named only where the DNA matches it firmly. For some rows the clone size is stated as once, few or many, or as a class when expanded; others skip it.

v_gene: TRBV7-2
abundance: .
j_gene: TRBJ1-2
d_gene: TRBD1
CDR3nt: TGTGCCAGCAGTCAAACACTATCCGGGACAGGGGGGCACGGCTACACCTTC
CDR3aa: CASSQTLSGTGGHGYTF

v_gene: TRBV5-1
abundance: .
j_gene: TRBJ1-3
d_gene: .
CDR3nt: TGCGCCAGCAGCTTGGGAGGGCAGGATGGAAACACCATATATTTT
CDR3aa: CASSLGGQDGNTIYF

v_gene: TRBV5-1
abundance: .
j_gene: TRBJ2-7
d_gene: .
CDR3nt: TGCGCCAGCAGCCCGACCGGTTTGTCCTACGAGCAGTACTTC
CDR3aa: CASSPTGLSYEQYF

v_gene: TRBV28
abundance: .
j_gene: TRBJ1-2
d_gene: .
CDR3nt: TGTGCCAGCAAACGGGGCGGCTACACCTTC
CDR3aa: CASKRGGYTF

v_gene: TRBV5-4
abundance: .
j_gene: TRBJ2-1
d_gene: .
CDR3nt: TGTGCCAGCAGCCCACCCGGGGCAGGTTCGTGGAATGAGCAGTTCTTC
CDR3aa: CASSPPGAGSWNEQFF

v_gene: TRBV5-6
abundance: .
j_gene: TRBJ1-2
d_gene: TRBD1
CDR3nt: TGTGCCAGCAGCTTGGAGCCAGGGGGATATGGCTACACCTTC
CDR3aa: CASSLEPGGYGYTF

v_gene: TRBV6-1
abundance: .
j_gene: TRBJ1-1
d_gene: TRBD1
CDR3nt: TGTGCCAGCAGGGTTGACAGGGTGGGCACTGAAGCTTTCTTT
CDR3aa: CASRVDRVGTEAFF

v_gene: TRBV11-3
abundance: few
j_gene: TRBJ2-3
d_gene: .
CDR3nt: TGTGCCAGCAGCTTAGGGGACCGAAACAGAGATACGCAGTATTTT
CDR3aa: CASSLGDRNRDTQYF

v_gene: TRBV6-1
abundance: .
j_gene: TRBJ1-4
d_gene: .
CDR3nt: TGTGCCAGCAGCCTCACTGCAACTAATGAAAAACTGTTTTTT
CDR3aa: CASSLTATNEKLFF

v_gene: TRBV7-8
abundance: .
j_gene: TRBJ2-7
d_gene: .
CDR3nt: TGTGCCAGCAGCTTATTAGACATCTCCTCCTACGAGCAGTACTTC
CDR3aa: CASSLLDISSYEQYF

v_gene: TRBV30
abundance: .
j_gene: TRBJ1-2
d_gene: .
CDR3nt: TGTGCCTGGAGTGTACGAGAGAACTATGGCTACACCTTC
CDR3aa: CAWSVRENYGYTF

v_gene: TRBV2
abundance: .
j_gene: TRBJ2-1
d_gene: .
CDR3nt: TGTGCCAGCAGTGTTAGGGGCGATGAGCAGTTCTTC
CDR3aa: CASSVRGDEQFF

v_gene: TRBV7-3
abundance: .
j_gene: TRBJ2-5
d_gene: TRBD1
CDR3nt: TGTGCCAGCAGCCCTACAGGGGGAGAGACCCAGTACTTC
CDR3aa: CASSPTGGETQYF

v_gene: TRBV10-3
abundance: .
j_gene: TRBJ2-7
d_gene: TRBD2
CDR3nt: TGTGCCATCAGTTCGGGACTAGTGGTAAGCGAGCAGTACTTC
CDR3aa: CAISSGLVVSEQYF

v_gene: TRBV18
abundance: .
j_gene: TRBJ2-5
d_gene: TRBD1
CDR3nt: TGTGCCAGCTCACCAAGCATCGGGACAGGGGCTGTAGAGACCCAGTACTTC
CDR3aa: CASSPSIGTGAVETQYF

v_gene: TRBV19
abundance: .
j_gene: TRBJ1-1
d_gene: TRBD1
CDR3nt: TGTGCCAGTAGAACACAGGGGGCGAAAGCTGAAGCTTTCTTT
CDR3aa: CASRTQGAKAEAFF

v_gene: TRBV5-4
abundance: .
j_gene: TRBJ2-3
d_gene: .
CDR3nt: TGTGCCAGCAGCCCGGACTATGCCACAGATACGCAGTATTTT
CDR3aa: CASSPDYATDTQYF

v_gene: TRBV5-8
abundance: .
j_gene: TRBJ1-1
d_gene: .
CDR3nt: TGTGCCAGCAGCTCCCTGGGGAGGAACACTGAAGCTTTCTTT
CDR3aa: CASSSLGRNTEAFF

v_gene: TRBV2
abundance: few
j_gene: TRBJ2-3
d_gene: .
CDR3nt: TGTGCCAGCAGACAGGGCACAGATACGCAGTATTTT
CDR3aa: CASRQGTDTQYF

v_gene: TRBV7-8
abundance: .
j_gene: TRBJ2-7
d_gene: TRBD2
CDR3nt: TGTGCCAGCAGCTCCTTAGCGGGAAGCTACGAGCAGTACTTC
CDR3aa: CASSSLAGSYEQYF

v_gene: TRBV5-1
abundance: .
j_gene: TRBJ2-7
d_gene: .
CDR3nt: TGCGCCAGCAGCTTGAGGTGGGACTCGGGCGAGCGGTACTTC
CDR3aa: CASSLRWDSGERYF

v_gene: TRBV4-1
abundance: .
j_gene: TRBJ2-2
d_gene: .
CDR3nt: TGCGCCAGCAGCCAAGGTGGGGCGACAATTCGGAACACCGGGGAGCTGTTTTTT
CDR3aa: CASSQGGATIRNTGELFF

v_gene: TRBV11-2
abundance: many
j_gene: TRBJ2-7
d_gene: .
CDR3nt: TGTGCCAGCAGCTTAGATCGCACACCTTCCTACGAGCAGTACTTC
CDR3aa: CASSLDRTPSYEQYF

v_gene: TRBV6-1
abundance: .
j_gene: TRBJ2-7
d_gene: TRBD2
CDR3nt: TGTGCCAGCAGGGAGGGGGCGGGAGGGCCAGGCGAGCAGTACTTC
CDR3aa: CASREGAGGPGEQYF

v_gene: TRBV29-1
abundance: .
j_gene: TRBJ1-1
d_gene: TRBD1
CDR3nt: TGCAGCGTCAAAAAGTGGACAGGGCCGAACGATGAAGCTTTCTTT
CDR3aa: CSVKKWTGPNDEAFF

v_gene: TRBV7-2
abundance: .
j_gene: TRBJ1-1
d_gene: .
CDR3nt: TGTGCCAGCAGCCCTAGTTGGGGTAGGAACACTGAAGCTTTCTTT
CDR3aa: CASSPSWGRNTEAFF

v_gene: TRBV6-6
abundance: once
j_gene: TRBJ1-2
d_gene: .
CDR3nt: TGTGCCAGCAGTTACTCGGGGGCCCCCAGCTATGGCTACACCTTC
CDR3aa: CASSYSGAPSYGYTF

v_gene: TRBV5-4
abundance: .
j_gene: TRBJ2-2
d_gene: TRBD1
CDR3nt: TGTGCCAGCAGCTTGGGGGCAGGGGGCGCAAACACCGGGGAGCTGTTTTTT
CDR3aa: CASSLGAGGANTGELFF

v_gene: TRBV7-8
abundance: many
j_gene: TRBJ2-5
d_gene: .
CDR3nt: TGTGCCAGCTTGGACGCCCGGAGTTCAGAGACCCAGTACTTC
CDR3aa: CASLDARSSETQYF

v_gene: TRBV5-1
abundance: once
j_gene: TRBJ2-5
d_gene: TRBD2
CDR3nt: TGCGCCAGCAGCTTGGGGCTAGCGGGAGGTTGGGAGACCCAGTACTTC
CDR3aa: CASSLGLAGGWETQYF

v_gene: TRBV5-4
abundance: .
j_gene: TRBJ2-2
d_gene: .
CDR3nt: TGTGCCAGCACCCCCCGGGCCGGAGGGACCGGGGAGCTGTTTTTT
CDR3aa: CASTPRAGGTGELFF